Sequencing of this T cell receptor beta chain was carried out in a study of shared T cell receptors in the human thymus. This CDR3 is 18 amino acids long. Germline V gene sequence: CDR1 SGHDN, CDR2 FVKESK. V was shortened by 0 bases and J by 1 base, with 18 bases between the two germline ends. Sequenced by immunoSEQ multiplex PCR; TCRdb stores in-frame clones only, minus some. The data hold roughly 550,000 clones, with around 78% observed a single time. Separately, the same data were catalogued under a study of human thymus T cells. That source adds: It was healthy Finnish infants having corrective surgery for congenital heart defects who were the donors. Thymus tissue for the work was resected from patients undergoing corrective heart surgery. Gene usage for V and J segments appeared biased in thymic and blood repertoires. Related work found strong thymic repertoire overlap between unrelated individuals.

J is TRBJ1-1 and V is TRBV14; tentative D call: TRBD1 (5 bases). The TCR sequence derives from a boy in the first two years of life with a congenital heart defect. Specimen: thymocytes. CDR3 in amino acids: CASSQEPGRRERNTEAFF. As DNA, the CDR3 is TGTGCCAGCAGCCAAGAACCAGGGAGGAGAGAGAGGAACACTGAAGCTTTCTTT.